The rows below give T cell receptor beta chains drawn from one sample of a study of blood T cell repertoires in COVID-19. Generated by immunoSEQ multiplex PCR, the TCRdb table keeps only in-frame clones and is missing some. The profile shows 200,000 to 250,000 clones, around four fifths of them singletons. The sample consisted of PBMCs or T cells enriched from blood (not recorded which). These receptor sequences come from a woman between 50 and 59 years old who had been exposed to COVID-19. The CDR3 runs from the conserved cysteine through the conserved F or W. The D gene is left open where the match is weak. Expanded clones are given a class, and other clones once, few, many or no size at all.

CDR3 DNA | CDR3 protein | clone size | J gene | CDR3 length | V gene | D gene
TGTGCCAGCAGCTTAGCAGTTAGCTCTGGGGCCAACGTCCTGACTTTC | CASSLAVSSGANVLTF | . | TRBJ2-6 | 16 | TRBV7-2 | .
TGTGCCAGCAGTTTATCCCCGGAGGTATGGGGTGACTCCTACGAGCAGTACTTC | CASSLSPEVWGDSYEQYF | . | TRBJ2-7 | 18 | TRBV27 | .
TGTGCCAGCAGCTCCACGACTAGCGGGGGGGGTCAGTACTTC | CASSSTTSGGGQYF | . | TRBJ2-4 | 14 | TRBV7-2 | TRBD2
TGTGCCAGCAACCGGGGGGTGAAGGAGACCCAGTACTTC | CASNRGVKETQYF | . | TRBJ2-5 | 13 | TRBV12-3/TRBV12-4 | TRBD2
TGTGCCAGCAGAGGGCGACAGTTCTATGGCTACACCTTC | CASRGRQFYGYTF | . | TRBJ1-2 | 13 | TRBV6-5 | .
TGTGCCAGCAGCACCCTAGAGGCCGTCTATGGCTACACCTTC | CASSTLEAVYGYTF | . | TRBJ1-2 | 14 | TRBV7-2 | .
TGTGCCAGCACCTTGACAGGACCAACCTACGAGCAGTACTTC | CASTLTGPTYEQYF | . | TRBJ2-7 | 14 | TRBV28 | .
TGTGCCAGCAGCCTGGGGACAGGGCCTAATTCACCCCTCCACTTT | CASSLGTGPNSPLHF | once | TRBJ1-6 | 15 | TRBV7-6 | TRBD1
TGTGCCAGCTCACCCCGACAGGGTTCAGAAAAACTGTTTTTT | CASSPRQGSEKLFF | . | TRBJ1-4 | 14 | TRBV18 | TRBD1
TGTGCCTGGAGTGTACCGGGGGAGAGCTATGGCTACACCTTC | CAWSVPGESYGYTF | few | TRBJ1-2 | 14 | TRBV30 | .
TGTGCCAGCAGTCTAAGGGGGGGCGGTTTCGGCTACACCTTC | CASSLRGGGFGYTF | . | TRBJ1-2 | 14 | TRBV6-5 | .
TGTGCCAGCGGTGGGGGCCTCGGAAACACCATATATTTT | CASGGGLGNTIYF | few | TRBJ1-3 | 13 | TRBV2 | .